The clone carrying this T cell receptor (beta chain) turned up a few times. Its antigen is unknown. The record originates from a study of post-analysis software for immune sequencing data. Overall study: The cohort encompassed relapsing-remitting, secondary progressive and progressive-relapsing multiple sclerosis disease courses.

The TCR beta cDNA libraries carried unique molecular identifiers. A population of about 1 to 11 million T cells gave rise to about 500,000 cDNA molecules. TCRdb re-called the PCR reads through MiXCR, storing one row per CDR3 protein. The sample shows about 170,000 distinct CDR3 sequences, over 25% of them seen only once. Study-wide findings and caveats: Significantly lower normalized Chao1 diversity was found in patients with multiple sclerosis relative to controls. F measure showed strong co-clustering of same-batch samples.

The origin of this receptor is a girl aged 5-17 years with multiple sclerosis. The material sequenced was blood.

In DNA, the CDR3 is TGCAGTGCTTCCGGGACTAGCGGGAGAGATACGCAGTATTTT. Its translation is CSASGTSGRDTQYF. The gene calls are TRBV20-1 and TRBJ2-3; 14 positions agree with TRBD2. This CDR3 region has 14 residues. Germline V gene sequence: CDR1 DFQATT, CDR2 SNEGSKA (reference sequence). With 5 bases clipped from V and 5 bases from J, the junction kept 3 bases outside the gene matches.